This entry describes one T cell receptor beta chain. What it binds is not known. Germline V gene lookup returns CDR1 SGHAT and CDR2 FQNNGV. This CDR3 is built from 14 residues. V shed 1 base and J shed 7 bases, with 10 bases lying between them. Sequencing was performed with immunoSEQ multiplex PCR; in TCRdb, only in-frame clones are kept and a portion is missing. Among some 70,000 clones, more than 70% were seen once, and the ten largest hold around 8.2%. The sample originates from a study of OX40 agonist ivuxolimab in advanced cancers. Study results and limitations: CD8+ T cells averaged more expanded clones than CD4+.

The sample consisted of CD4+ or CD8+ T cells sorted from blood, taken in a trial of the OX40 agonist ivuxolimab. The sequence was collected from an adult with an advanced solid tumor such as melanoma, head and neck, liver or kidney cancer. V gene TRBV11-2 combines with J gene TRBJ2-2; no reliable D call. CDR3 residues: CASSLVKGFGELFF. Written as DNA, the CDR3 is TGTGCCAGCAGCTTAGTGAAGGGCTTCGGGGAGCTGTTTTTT.